This T cell receptor beta chain is from a study of radiation and T cells in renal cell carcinoma. Study-level points and caveats: In blood, top tumor clones expanded by 2 weeks, shrinking by 4.

The V and J ends lost 1 base and 4 bases, in that order; junction bases with no gene match: 3. Germline V gives CDR1 LNHDA, CDR2 SQIVND (reference sequence). The CDR3 totals 15 residues. Method: immunoSEQ multiplex PCR; TCRdb's copy keeps in-frame clones and lacks some. This table holds over 30,000 clones, 81% found once. On this clone: Its matching antigen is unknown.

As to time point: blood 4 weeks post-SBRT, at nephrectomy. Treatment in this sample: 15 Gy SBRT to primary tumor, nephrectomy 4 weeks later. Nephrectomy followed 15 Gy stereotactic body radiation by 4 weeks. The tumor was a clear cell renal cell carcinoma. The sequencing used blood, collected from a patient whose treatment included radiotherapy and nephrectomy. The chain recombines TRBV19 with TRBJ1-2, with TRBD1 matching over 10 bases. The TCR comes from a man aged 55 to 70 with renal cell carcinoma. The chain's CDR3 is CASSIGWTGGYGYTF. CDR3 DNA sequence: TGTGCCAGTAGTATAGGTTGGACAGGGGGCTATGGCTACACCTTC.